This T cell receptor beta chain is from a study of blood T cells in healthy people across ages. Germline V gene data show CDR1 as PRHDT and CDR2 as FYEKMQ (reference sequence). The CDR3 totals 15 residues. V dropped 3 bases and J dropped 3; count of bases not matched to a gene: 3. For the second PCR, which ran for about 6 to 11 cycles, a sample-barcoded 5' primer and a J-beta primer mix were used. Each sample yielded at least 3 million CDR3-containing paired-end reads. TCRdb re-analysed the 5' RACE reads in MiXCR, keeping a single row per CDR3 protein. The sample holds hundreds of thousands of distinct CDR3 sequences; 20% to 25% are singletons and the top ten take more than 7.5%. This same sample was also part of a study on T cells of mothers and their children. This second study notes: Reads recorded for TCR beta CDR3 numbered over 9 million per mother and roughly 3 million per child.

The origin of this receptor is a boy aged 10-17 years in good health. Source material: blood. This chain uses TRBV13 with TRBJ2-3; TRBD2 matches at 10 bases. CDR3 bases: TGTGCCAGCAGCTTCGGACTAGCGGATACAGATACGCAGTATTTT. This encodes CASSFGLADTDTQYF.